This TCR beta chain was recorded in a study of shared clonotypes between healthy human individuals. General study results and limits: Naive subsets generally had larger estimated richness than memory subsets.

The CDR3 length is 14 residues. V gave up 5 bases and J gave up 0 bases, with 11 bases separating them. Germline V gives CDR1 MDHEN, CDR2 SYDVKM. TCRdb keeps only in-frame clones here, not all; method: immunoSEQ multiplex PCR. Seen here are about 2 million clones, approximately 95% observed once, and the top ten hold 0.85% to 1.3%. Worth noting for this clone: The target antigen is unknown.

Selected positively for CCR7 and CD45RO-negative, naive CD8 cells excluded terminally differentiated effector memory CD45RA+ cells. This chain uses TRBV28 with TRBJ2-7; TRBD1 is a possible D gene (6 bases). What was sequenced was naive CD8+ T cells sorted from blood. The receptor comes from a man younger than 35 in good health. The CDR3 DNA is TGTGCCAGCAGTCGAGGGGGTATCTCCTACGAGCAGTACTTC. The encoded protein is CASSRGGISYEQYF.